Below are 14 T cell receptor beta chains sequenced from a single sample in a study of OX40 agonist ivuxolimab in advanced cancers. This table comes from immunoSEQ multiplex PCR, and its TCRdb copy is limited to in-frame clones, with some not included. The sample yields 77,000 or so clones, almost 90% seen once. The sample in question was CD4+ or CD8+ T cells sorted from blood, obtained in a trial of the OX40 agonist ivuxolimab. These receptors were obtained from an adult with an advanced solid tumor such as melanoma, head and neck, liver or kidney cancer.

This chain links TRBV18 with TRBJ2-6, with TRBD1 identical over 9 bases. The CDR3 has 18 amino acids. J gave up 0 bases and V 1 base, and 4 bases lay outside the gene matches. Germline CDR1 reads KGHSH; CDR2 reads LQKENI. The CDR3 DNA is TGTGCCAGCTCACCACGTACAGGGGGCTTCTCTGGGGCCAACGTCCTGACTTTC. Translation: CASSPRTGGFSGANVLTF.

The rearrangement links TRBV27 to TRBJ2-7, with unresolved D. This CDR3 is 14 amino acids long. Trimming stripped 4 bases from V and 0 bases from J, with 10 bases between. CDR1 and CDR2 from the germline V gene are MNHEY and SMNVEV (reference sequence). CDR3 nucleotides: TGTGCCAGCAGTTATTCGCACCTCTCCTACGAGCAGTACTTC. It yields the protein CASSYSHLSYEQYF.

The rearrangement links TRBV28 to TRBJ1-2, with D possibly being TRBD1 (6 bases). The CDR3 covers 14 residues. V gave up 6 bases and J gave up 3 bases, with 14 bases separating them. CDR1 MDHEN and CDR2 SYDVKM come from the germline V gene. CDR3 residues: CASRTPQGYYGYTF. Here the CDR3 DNA reads TGTGCCAGCAGAACCCCCCAGGGGTACTATGGCTACACCTTC.

The chain joins TRBV9 to TRBJ2-3; 9 nucleotides line up with TRBD2. V was clipped by 4 bases and J by 2 bases; unmatched bases: 2. Per germline, CDR1 SGDLS and CDR2 YYNGEE. The CDR3 has 14 residues. The CDR3 loop reads CASSQRGDTDTQYF. CDR3 DNA: TGTGCCAGCAGCCAGCGGGGGGACACAGATACGCAGTATTTT.

The rearrangement uses TRBV28 and TRBJ2-7; D call uncertain. The V gene lost 4 bases and the J gene lost 2 bases, with 9 bases spanning the gap. There are 13 residues in the CDR3. The germline CDR1 and CDR2 sequences are MDHEN and SYDVKM. CDR3 sequence: CASSSIPAYEQYF. As DNA, the CDR3 is TGTGCCAGCAGTTCCATTCCAGCCTACGAGCAGTACTTC.

V and J are TRBV19 and TRBJ1-2; 7 bases map to TRBD1. The V segment lost 5 bases and the J segment 5 bases; nucleotides outside the gene matches: 11. From germline, CDR1 is LNHDA and CDR2 SQIVND (reference sequence). The length of the CDR3 is 15 residues. CDR3 nucleotide sequence: TGTGCCAGTAGTCTGGGGACAGTCGCACCGTATGGCTACACCTTC. This sequence encodes CASSLGTVAPYGYTF.

The chain has TRBV5-1 and TRBJ2-7, with 9 bases that match TRBD1. The germline V gene has CDR1 SGHRS and CDR2 YFSETQ. With 3 bases clipped from V and 4 bases from J, the junction kept 8 bases outside the gene matches. The CDR3 has 15 amino acids. This CDR3 reads CASSYGGTGRYEQYF. The CDR3 coding sequence is TGCGCCAGCAGCTACGGGGGGACAGGGAGGTACGAGCAGTACTTC.

The J gene is TRBJ2-4, the V gene TRBV19; D may correspond to TRBD1 or TRBD2 (5 bases each). Per the germline V gene, CDR1 is LNHDA and CDR2 is SQIVND (reference sequence). V lost 7 bases, J lost 1 base, and 14 bases lay in between. This CDR3 contains 15 residues. The CDR3 loop reads CASTETGTAKNIQYF. The CDR3 DNA reads as TGTGCCAGTACAGAGACGGGGACCGCCAAAAACATTCAGTACTTC.

Concerning this clone itself: The same CDR3 also results from other DNA sequences found in this sample. The chain employs TRBV5-6 and TRBJ1-1; D ambiguous. The V and J ends lost 0 bases and 0 bases respectively, with 3 bases between them. This CDR3 contains 13 residues. The germline V gene encodes CDR1 SGHDT and CDR2 YYEEEE. This CDR3 reads CASSLEVNTEAFF. CDR3 nucleotide sequence: TGTGCCAGCAGCTTGGAAGTGAACACTGAAGCTTTCTTT.

The genes are TRBV2 and TRBJ1-3, with D possibly TRBD1 on 5 matching bases. This CDR3 comprises 14 residues. Germline V gene lookup returns CDR1 SNHLY and CDR2 FYNNEI. Deletions cut 6 bases from V and 1 base from J, with 10 bases between. This CDR3 is CASSADSSGNTIYF. The DNA of the CDR3 is TGTGCCAGCAGCGCAGACAGTTCTGGAAACACCATATATTTT.

The chain has TRBV5-1 and TRBJ1-2; weak D call: TRBD1 (6 bases). Germline V gives CDR1 SGHRS, CDR2 YFSETQ. Trimming shortened V by 4 bases and J by 2 bases, and 9 bases separated the two germline ends. The CDR3 covers 13 residues. The DNA of the CDR3 is TGCGCCAGCAGCCGGGACAAAAACTATGGCTACACCTTC. Its translation: CASSRDKNYGYTF.

The DNA of the CDR3 is TGTGCCAGCAGCCCCACCGGGACCAGCACAGATACGCAGTATTTT. This translates into CASSPTGTSTDTQYF. The gene calls are TRBV7-3 and TRBJ2-3; TRBD1 or TRBD2 may be the D gene (5 bases each). The germline V and J ends were trimmed by 5 bases and 0 bases, with 12 bases remaining between them. Germline CDR1 reads SGHTA; CDR2 reads FQGTGA. This CDR3 region has 15 residues. Combining the CDR3 with reference TRBV7-3 and TRBJ2-3 gives the whole variable domain GAGVSQTPSNKVTEKGKYVELRCDPISGHTALYWYRQSLGQGPEFLIYFQGTGAADDSGLPNDRFFAVRPEGSVSTLKIQRTERGDSAVYLCASSPTGTSTDTQYFGPGTRLTVL.

This clone was recorded a few times. The chain employs TRBV28 and TRBJ2-3; 10 nucleotides match TRBD1. The CDR3 totals 16 residues. Unmatched junction bases numbered 10, after V lost 4 bases and J lost 6 bases. Germline values: CDR1 MDHEN, CDR2 SYDVKM. The DNA for the CDR3 is TGTGCCAGCAGTTCCTCCGGGACAGGGGCGGGGGATACGCAGTATTTT. Its translation is CASSSSGTGAGDTQYF.

V and J are TRBV18 and TRBJ2-3; tentatively, D is TRBD1 or TRBD2 (5 bases each). V was shortened by 4 bases and J by 4 bases, with 12 bases between the two germline ends. This CDR3 is built from 14 residues. The germline CDR1 and CDR2 sequences are KGHSH and LQKENI. CDR3 in DNA: TGTGCCAGCTCACTCCATCCGGGGCCAGATACGCAGTATTTT. Its translation: CASSLHPGPDTQYF.